These T cell receptor beta chains were read from a single sample in a study of tumor-infiltrating lymphocytes in primary liver carcinoma. TCRdb used MiXCR to reprocess the multiplex PCR reads, holding one entry per CDR3 protein. The sample consists of roughly 91,000 distinct CDR3 sequences, 55% to 75% of them appearing once. Sequencing was carried out using liver tumor tissue from sampling region 5. These receptors all stem from a woman between 55 and 75 years old with primary liver carcinoma and hepatitis B virus infection. The CDR3 runs from the conserved cysteine through the conserved F or W. Each record gives: CDR3 protein, CDR3 DNA, V gene, D gene, clone size, J gene. D genes are given only for firm matches. Size is stated for part of the rows, as once, few or many counts, or as a class when the clone is expanded.

cdr3_aa: CANSEGPSSYEHYF
cdr3_nt: TGTGCCAACAGTGAGGGTCCTAGCTCCTACGAGCATTACTTC
v_call: TRBV6-1
d_call: NA
clone_size: NA
j_call: TRBJ2-7

cdr3_aa: CASSPFDEMNTEAFF
cdr3_nt: TGTGCCAGCAGCCCTTTTGACGAAATGAACACTGAAGCTTTTTTT
v_call: TRBV11-2
d_call: NA
clone_size: NA
j_call: TRBJ1-1

cdr3_aa: CASSLNLGGELFF
cdr3_nt: TGTGCCAGCAGCTTAAATTTGGGCGGGGAGCTGTTTTTT
v_call: TRBV7-3
d_call: NA
clone_size: NA
j_call: TRBJ2-2

cdr3_aa: CASGLESSYNEQFF
cdr3_nt: TGTGCTAGTGGTTTGGAAAGCTCCTACAATGAGCAGTTCTTC
v_call: TRBV12-5
d_call: NA
clone_size: many
j_call: TRBJ2-1

cdr3_aa: CSVGGDIYGCTF
cdr3_nt: NA
v_call: TRBV29-1
d_call: NA
clone_size: NA
j_call: TRBJ1-2

cdr3_aa: CASGSLGAAVSSGANVLIF
cdr3_nt: TGTGCCAGCGGCTCCCTGGGGGCAGCGGTCTCCTCTGGGGCCAACGTCCTGATTTTC
v_call: TRBV4-2
d_call: NA
clone_size: NA
j_call: TRBJ2-6

cdr3_aa: CASSLIGHANNEKLFF
cdr3_nt: TGTGCCAGCAGCTTAATTGGGCATGCAAATAATGAAAAACTGTTTTTT
v_call: TRBV7-9
d_call: NA
clone_size: once
j_call: TRBJ1-4

cdr3_aa: CASSFRQRSGAFF
cdr3_nt: TGTGCTAGCAGCTTCCGACAGAGGTCTGGAGCTTTCTTT
v_call: TRBV4-2
d_call: NA
clone_size: NA
j_call: TRBJ1-1

cdr3_aa: CAGSGGAYNGRKEQFF
cdr3_nt: TGTGCCGGCTCGGGCGGGGCTTATAACGGGAGGAAAGAGCAGTTCTTC
v_call: TRBV28
d_call: TRBD2
clone_size: once
j_call: TRBJ2-1

cdr3_aa: CASRLGGLAYTSDTQYF
cdr3_nt: TGTGCCAGCAGATTAGGGGGACTAGCGTACACGTCTGATACGCAGTATTTT
v_call: TRBV11-2
d_call: TRBD2
clone_size: NA
j_call: TRBJ2-3

cdr3_aa: CASRFGGPRNGYTF
cdr3_nt: TGTGCCAGCAGATTCGGAGGGCCTAGGAACGGCTACACCTTC
v_call: TRBV7-2
d_call: NA
clone_size: NA
j_call: TRBJ1-2

cdr3_aa: CASSPSGSARIPTGELFF
cdr3_nt: TGTGCCAGCAGCCCCTCAGGTTCGGCTAGAATTCCGACCGGGGAGCTGTTTTTT
v_call: TRBV7-8
d_call: NA
clone_size: NA
j_call: TRBJ2-2

cdr3_aa: CAGSKFSNRGLSSNQPQHF
cdr3_nt: TGCGCTGGCAGCAAATTCTCGAACAGGGGGTTATCTAGCAATCAGCCCCAGCATTTT
v_call: TRBV23-1
d_call: TRBD1
clone_size: few
j_call: TRBJ1-5

cdr3_aa: CASVVGAGTETFF
cdr3_nt: NA
v_call: TRBV12-3/TRBV12-4
d_call: NA
clone_size: once
j_call: TRBJ1-1

cdr3_aa: CASIPSLDTVELFF
cdr3_nt: TGTGCCAGCATACCGAGCCTTGATACCGTGGAGCTGTTTTTT
v_call: TRBV11-1
d_call: NA
clone_size: NA
j_call: TRBJ2-2